The 24 T cell receptor beta chains presented below share a single source sample, sequenced in a study of a mutant IDH1 vaccine in newly diagnosed glioma. Time point: week 35, safety follow-up. Every single dose of the vaccine, 300 ug of mutant IDH1 20-mer peptide, came with topical imiquimod. These receptors are not linked to any known antigen. The table came from immunoSEQ multiplex PCR; TCRdb's copy has only in-frame clones and leaves some out. Of under 40,000 clones in the sample, approximately 80% are singletons; the top ten hold approximately 15%. Material: PBMCs, obtained from a glioma patient whose treatment included an IDH1 peptide vaccine. These receptors were collected from a young man with glioma.

The chain has TRBV2 and TRBJ2-7, with 8 bases fitting TRBD1. This CDR3 is built from 15 residues. V lost 7 bases and J lost 7; bases outside the gene matches: 15. Germline assignment: CDR1 SNHLY and CDR2 FYNNEI. This chain's CDR3 is CASNSPDRALEEQYF. CDR3 nucleotide sequence: TGTGCCAGCAATTCGCCGGACAGGGCTCTTGAGGAGCAGTACTTC. Based on the CDR3 plus reference TRBV2 and TRBJ2-7, the full variable domain is EPEVTQTPSHQVTQMGQEVILRCVPISNHLYFYWYRQILGQKVEFLVSFYNNEISEKSEIFDDQFSVERPDGSNFTLKIRSTKLEDSAMYFCASNSPDRALEEQYFGPGTRLTVT.

The chain is built from TRBV30 and TRBJ1-5; maybe TRBD1 (6 bases). The CDR3 is 18 amino acids. V was pared by 3 bases and J by 1 base, with 22 bases between. The germline CDR1 and CDR2 sequences are GTSNPN and SVGIG (reference sequence). The CDR3 here is CAWSLGHLTRGSNQPQHF. The CDR3 DNA follows: TGTGCCTGGAGCCTGGGACACCTCACCCGAGGGAGCAATCAGCCCCAGCATTTT.

This clone has a handful of counts. The rearrangement joins TRBV5-1 to TRBJ1-5; D call uncertain. The V gene lost 4 bases and the J gene lost 7 bases, with 15 bases spanning the gap. CDR3 size: 14 residues. CDR1 is SGHRS and CDR2 is YFSETQ in the germline V gene. Here the CDR3 reads CASSPDTEGQPQHF. CDR3 sequence (DNA): TGCGCCAGCAGCCCTGACACAGAGGGCCAGCCCCAGCATTTT.

The chain joins TRBV11-2 to TRBJ1-5, with a weak D call TRBD1 (6 bases). Germline CDR1 and CDR2: SGHAT and FQNNGV. Deletions cut 4 bases from V and 0 bases from J, with 10 bases between. The CDR3 is 15 amino acids. CDR3: CASSSTGYSNQPQHF. DNA of the CDR3: TGTGCCAGCAGCTCGACAGGTTATAGCAATCAGCCCCAGCATTTT.

This clone has more than one count but fewer than ten. The chain is built from TRBV5-8 and TRBJ1-2; 7 nucleotides line up with TRBD1. CDR3 length: 14 amino acids. Trimming took 4 bases from V and 8 from J; bases not matched to a gene: 11. CDR1 is SGHTS, CDR2 YDEGEE, per germline. For the CDR3, the DNA is TGTGCCAGCAGCCCACGGACAGGCCGGGTAGGCTACACCTTC. It specifies CASSPRTGRVGYTF.

This chain joins TRBV5-5 and TRBJ1-4; TRBD1 matches at 9 bases. Trimming removed 6 bases from V and 7 bases from J; junction bases left unmatched: 10. From germline, CDR1 is SGHKS and CDR2 YYEKEE (reference sequence). This CDR3 contains 15 residues. CDR3 nucleotides: TGTGCCAGCAATTTAAAAGGGACAGGGACTGAAAAACTGTTTTTT. Its translation: CASNLKGTGTEKLFF.

The chain has TRBV4-2 and TRBJ2-3; 11 bases are a match to TRBD2. This CDR3 comprises 18 residues. Germline values: CDR1 LGHNA, CDR2 YNFKEQ. V was pared by 1 base and J by 4 bases, with 10 bases of the junction left unmatched. The CDR3 DNA reads TGTGCCAGCAGCCAAGGGAGTAGCGGGAGGGCAGGGGCAGATACGCAGTATTTT. Its protein is CASSQGSSGRAGADTQYF.

The chain couples TRBV5-1 to TRBJ2-7; possibly TRBD2 for D (7 bases). The CDR3 totals 15 residues. V was shortened by 4 bases and J by 1 base, with 15 bases between the two germline ends. Germline assignment: CDR1 SGHRS and CDR2 YFSETQ. The CDR3 coding sequence is TGCGCCAGCAGCCGGGGGGCTAGCGGTTCCTACGAGCAGTACTTC. Protein sequence: CASSRGASGSYEQYF. Full variable domain (missing parts from reference TRBV5-1 and TRBJ2-7): KAGVTQTPRYLIKTRGQQVTLSCSPISGHRSVSWYQQTPGQGLQFLFEYFSETQRNKGNFPGRFSGRQFSNSRSEMNVSTLELGDSALYLCASSRGASGSYEQYFGPGTRLTVT.

This sequence joins TRBV4-1 and TRBJ1-5, with 8 bases fitting TRBD1. The CDR3 runs to 16 residues. Per germline, CDR1 MGHRA and CDR2 YSYEKL. V lost 1 base to trimming and J lost 6 bases; unmatched junction nucleotides: 8. The CDR3 DNA follows: TGCGCCAGCAGCCAAGCGGCCCGGACAGGGAGTCAGCCCCAGCATTTT. Protein sequence: CASSQAARTGSQPQHF.

The chain is built from TRBV4-1 and TRBJ1-1; 8 nucleotides match TRBD1. Germline V CDR1 and CDR2: MGHRA, YSYEKL. The CDR3 length is 17 residues. J was trimmed by 0 bases and V by 4 bases; bases with no gene match: 10. The DNA of the CDR3 is TGCGCCAGCAGCCGGGGGACAGGACAAGGGATGAACACTGAAGCTTTCTTT. Translated, it gives CASSRGTGQGMNTEAFF.

In this sample, this clone turned up a few times. The chain has TRBV5-1 and TRBJ1-1; weak D call: TRBD1 (5 bases). The CDR3 extends over 17 amino acids. V was clipped by 4 bases and J by 1 base, with 20 bases between them. The germline V gene encodes CDR1 SGHRS and CDR2 YFSETQ. CDR3 residues: CASSRITNGASNTEAFF. The CDR3 nucleotides are TGCGCCAGCAGCCGAATAACTAACGGGGCCTCGAACACTGAAGCTTTCTTT.

V and J are TRBV30 and TRBJ1-4; D uncertain. The CDR3 consists of 15 residues. Germline V lookup: CDR1 GTSNPN, CDR2 SVGIG (reference sequence). The V gene lost 0 bases and the J gene lost 4 bases, with 12 bases spanning the gap. As DNA, the CDR3 is TGTGCCTGGAGTGTATCTCGCCGGAATAATGAAAAACTGTTTTTT. This codes for CAWSVSRRNNEKLFF.

In this sample, this clone turned up once. The chain recombines TRBV5-1 with TRBJ1-5, with 10 positions matching TRBD1. Trimming cost V 3 bases and J 7 bases; bases outside gene matches: 7. Germline values: CDR1 SGHRS, CDR2 YFSETQ. There are 15 residues in the CDR3. CDR3 loop: CASSSGTGVFQPQHF. Here the CDR3 DNA reads TGCGCCAGCAGCTCCGGGACAGGGGTATTCCAGCCCCAGCATTTT.

The chain joins TRBV5-1 to TRBJ2-7, with 10 bases fitting TRBD1. Germline lookup yields CDR1 SGHRS and CDR2 YFSETQ. CDR3 size: 15 residues. J was trimmed by 3 bases and V by 4 bases; bases with no gene match: 7. The CDR3 loop is CASSLLGQGDYEQYF. The CDR3 DNA reads TGCGCCAGCAGCCTGCTTGGACAGGGGGACTACGAGCAGTACTTC.

The chain uses TRBV5-1 and TRBJ1-2; D remains ambiguous. Per the germline V gene, CDR1 is SGHRS and CDR2 is YFSETQ. The CDR3 is 11 residues long. Trimming shortened V by 1 base and J by 8 bases, and 6 bases separated the two germline ends. CDR3 loop: CASSLNGGYTF. CDR3 in DNA: TGCGCCAGCAGCTTGAACGGAGGCTACACCTTC.

V gene TRBV7-9 combines with J gene TRBJ1-5; 9 bases are a match to TRBD1. V lost 5 bases to trimming and J lost 3 bases; unmatched junction nucleotides: 8. This CDR3 has 16 residues. Per the germline V gene, CDR1 is SEHNR and CDR2 is FQNEAQ (reference sequence). CDR3 loop: CASSLGTGNPNQPQHF. The CDR3 DNA follows: TGTGCCAGCAGCCTAGGGACAGGGAATCCCAATCAGCCCCAGCATTTT.

This clone has only one observation. The V and J genes are TRBV18 and TRBJ2-1, with D uncertain. V lost 4 bases and J 5 bases, leaving 3 bases between the germline ends. The CDR3 runs to 11 residues. From germline, CDR1 is KGHSH and CDR2 LQKENI. CDR3 DNA sequence: TGTGCCAGCTCACAGAACAATGAGCAGTTCTTC. This codes for CASSQNNEQFF. Using reference TRBV18 and TRBJ2-1 for the parts outside the CDR3, the full variable domain is NAGVMQNPRHLVRRRGQEARLRCSPMKGHSHVYWYRQLPEEGLKFMVYLQKENIIDESGMPKERFSAEFPKEGPSILRIQQVVRGDSAAYFCASSQNNEQFFGPGTRLTVL.

Here the CDR3 reads CASSPGTGRTEAFF. CDR3 nucleotide sequence: TGTGCCAGCAGCCCAGGGACAGGGAGGACTGAAGCTTTCTTT. The V call is TRBV14, the J call TRBJ1-1; 9 bases agree with TRBD1. V lost 4 bases to trimming and J lost 5 bases; unmatched junction nucleotides: 5. The CDR3 has 14 residues. Germline values: CDR1 SGHDN, CDR2 FVKESK.

The genes are TRBV5-1 and TRBJ1-1; 7 bases align to TRBD1. The CDR3 runs 14 residues. The V and J ends lost 4 bases and 3 bases, in that order; junction bases with no gene match: 6. Per germline, CDR1 SGHRS and CDR2 YFSETQ. CDR3: CASSLHRGDTEAFF. Written as DNA, the CDR3 is TGCGCCAGCAGCCTTCACAGGGGAGACACTGAAGCTTTCTTT.

The CDR3 DNA follows: TGCAGCGCTAAATTGGGACAGCTTGAAGCTTTCTTT. It is translated as CSAKLGQLEAFF. The V call is TRBV29-1, the J call TRBJ1-1; 7 bases line up with TRBD1. Germline CDR1 reads SQVTM; CDR2 reads ANQGSEA. Trimming cost V 7 bases and J 7 bases; bases outside gene matches: 9. The CDR3 is 12 amino acids.

This rearrangement joins TRBV5-4 to TRBJ1-2; D gene ambiguous. The CDR3 is 20 amino acids. Germline CDR1 SGHNT, CDR2 YYREEE (reference sequence). Trimming removed 6 bases from V and 8 bases from J, with 38 bases in between. CDR3 in DNA: TGTGCCAGCACCCTGGGTGTTTTGGGGATGGGCAGACCAGACCGGTACGGCTACACCTTC. It is translated as CASTLGVLGMGRPDRYGYTF.

V is TRBV29-1 and J is TRBJ2-1; possible D gene TRBD1, 6 bases. The CDR3 runs 13 residues. V shed 3 bases and J shed 7 bases, with 13 bases lying between them. CDR1 and CDR2 (germline): SQVTM, ANQGSEA. CDR3 in amino acids: CSVEGQGLNEQFF. DNA for the CDR3: TGCAGCGTTGAGGGGCAGGGGTTGAATGAGCAGTTCTTC.

V usage is TRBV5-1 and J usage is TRBJ2-7; 10 positions match TRBD2. Per germline, CDR1 SGHRS and CDR2 YFSETQ. CDR3 length equals 16 residues. V lost 4 bases and J lost 3; bases outside the gene matches: 10. CDR3 loop: CASSPELAGYNYEQYF. The CDR3 nucleotides read TGCGCCAGCAGCCCGGAACTAGCGGGATATAACTACGAGCAGTACTTC.

The chain couples TRBV11-2 to TRBJ2-5, with D possibly being TRBD2 (5 bases). CDR3 length: 14 amino acids. Between the trimmed V and J ends, which lost 3 bases and 3 bases, there was a span of 11 bases. Per germline, CDR1 SGHAT and CDR2 FQNNGV. DNA of the CDR3: TGTGCCAGCAGCTTTTCTTCGGGGAAAGAGACCCAGTACTTC. The encoded protein is CASSFSSGKETQYF.